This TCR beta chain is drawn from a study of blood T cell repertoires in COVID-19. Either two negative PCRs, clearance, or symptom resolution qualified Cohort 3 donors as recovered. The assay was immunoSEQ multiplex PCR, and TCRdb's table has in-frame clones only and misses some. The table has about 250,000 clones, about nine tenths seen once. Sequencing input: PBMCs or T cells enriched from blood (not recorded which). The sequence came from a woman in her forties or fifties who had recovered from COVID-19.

CDR3 sequence reads: CASSLWSGSGKYNEQFF. DNA of the CDR3: TGTGCCAGCAGCTTATGGAGCGGGAGTGGCAAGTACAATGAGCAGTTCTTC. The chain carries TRBV7-3 and TRBJ2-1; 8 bases are shared with TRBD2. CDR1 is SGHTA and CDR2 is FQGTGA in the germline V gene. This CDR3 region has 17 residues. Losses at the gene ends were 2 bases for V and 4 bases for J; bases not matched to a gene: 10.